This TCR beta chain stems from a study of T cell repertoires in aging, cancer and after chemotherapy. This CDR3 has 11 amino acids. With 4 bases removed from V and 7 bases from J, the gap between germline ends came to 8 bases. Germline values: CDR1 GTSNPN, CDR2 SVGIG (reference sequence). The template was genomic DNA from peripheral blood, not RNA. TRB rearrangements spanning V, D and J were amplified using mixed TRB-A/B primers. TCRdb processed the multiplex PCR reads anew with MiXCR; each CDR3 protein has one entry. The table lists around 9,300 distinct CDR3 sequences, 23% of them singletons. This clonotype is judged medium-sized.

The chain has TRBV30 and TRBJ2-1; D not certain. This clonotype originated in a human donor with a blood cancer. The donor label of this sample is uncertain. Sample: blood. The CDR3 bases are TGTGCCTGGAAGACTGGGAATGAGCAGTTCTTC. Translation: CAWKTGNEQFF.